These 26 T cell receptor beta chains came from one sample sequenced in a study of OX40 agonist ivuxolimab in advanced cancers. Here immunoSEQ multiplex PCR was the method, and the copy in TCRdb shows in-frame clones only, minus some. The sample consists of tens of thousands of clones, approximately 90% of them appearing once. Sequencing used CD4+ or CD8+ T cells sorted from blood, obtained in a trial of the OX40 agonist ivuxolimab. All receptors come from an adult with an advanced solid tumor such as melanoma, head and neck, liver or kidney cancer.

This clone was seen a few times. The chain recombines TRBV4-2 with TRBJ2-5; D remains unclear. This CDR3 spans 16 amino acids. The V end was cut by 4 bases, the J end by 1 base, with 16 bases between. Germline V gene lookup returns CDR1 LGHNA and CDR2 YNFKEQ. Here the CDR3 DNA reads TGTGCCAGCAGCCCTACCCGTCCAGGAGTCCAAGAGACCCAGTACTTC. Translating gives CASSPTRPGVQETQYF.

The chain is built from TRBV5-1 and TRBJ1-4; 7 nucleotides match TRBD1. This CDR3 has 14 amino acids. In germline, CDR1 is SGHRS, CDR2 YFSETQ. Germline trimming cut 7 bases from V and 3 bases from J; bases unmatched to any gene: 6. CDR3 sequence reads: CASRGQASNEKLFF. For the CDR3, the DNA is TGCGCCAGCCGCGGACAGGCCTCTAATGAAAAACTGTTTTTT.

V is TRBV7-3 and J is TRBJ2-5; a possible D gene is TRBD1 (5 bases). Germline lookup yields CDR1 SGHTA and CDR2 FQGTGA. This CDR3 spans 14 amino acids. Trimming took 5 bases from V and 2 from J, leaving 12 bases between them. The DNA for the CDR3 is TGTGCCAGCAGCCGTGGTGACAGTCAAGAGACCCAGTACTTC. Protein sequence: CASSRGDSQETQYF.

About this clone itself: One end of the junction fails to match germline, which may point to a read error. The chain couples TRBV7-7 to TRBJ2-7; no definite D call. This CDR3 has 13 residues. CDR1 and CDR2 from the germline V gene are SSHAT and FNYEAQ (reference sequence). CDR3 loop: CASSPHTGYEQYF. CDR3 nucleotides: TGTGCTAGCAGCCCGCATACGGGCTACGAGCAGTACTTC.

V and J are TRBV5-8 and TRBJ1-5, with 7 positions matching TRBD1. Per the germline V gene, CDR1 is SGHTS and CDR2 is YDEGEE. Trimming cost V 3 bases and J 3 bases; bases outside gene matches: 3. CDR3 size: 14 residues. In nucleotides, the CDR3 is TGTGCCAGCAGCTACAGGGGCTACAATCAGCCCCAGCATTTT. It encodes CASSYRGYNQPQHF. Supplemented by reference TRBV5-8 and TRBJ1-5, the full variable domain reads EAGVTQSPTHLIKTRGQQATLRCSPISGHTSVYWYQQALGLGLQFLLWYDEGEERNRGNFPPRFSGRQFPNYSSELNVNALELEDSALYLCASSYRGYNQPQHFGDGTRLSIL.

This sequence joins TRBV5-4 and TRBJ2-5; possibly TRBD2 for D (7 bases). Trimming took off 2 bases at V and 2 bases at J, with 10 bases between the two ends. This CDR3 spans 14 amino acids. The V gene's germline CDR1 is SGHNT and CDR2 YYREEE (reference sequence). The CDR3 sequence is CASSLGGGQETQYF. DNA for the CDR3: TGTGCCAGCAGCTTAGGGGGGGGGCAAGAGACCCAGTACTTC.

The chain has TRBV5-4 and TRBJ2-1; 9 nucleotides line up with TRBD2. With 0 bases clipped from V and 7 bases from J, the junction kept 2 bases outside the gene matches. The V gene's germline CDR1 is SGHNT and CDR2 YYREEE (reference sequence). This CDR3 spans 14 amino acids. The CDR3 protein is CASSLDSGGNEQFF. The CDR3 DNA sequence: TGTGCCAGCAGCTTGGACAGCGGGGGGAATGAGCAGTTCTTC.

V usage is TRBV11-1 and J usage is TRBJ2-2; 8 bases agree with TRBD2. In germline, CDR1 is SGHAT, CDR2 FQDESV (reference sequence). The length of the CDR3 is 16 residues. The trim removed 5 bases at V and 0 bases at J, leaving 5 bases unmatched. The DNA for the CDR3 is TGTGCCAGCAGCCCTCAGCGGGGGACGAACACCGGGGAGCTGTTTTTT. Amino acids: CASSPQRGTNTGELFF.

V gene TRBV27 combines with J gene TRBJ1-4; D remains unclear. The CDR3 consists of 14 residues. V was clipped by 5 bases and J by 8 bases, with 15 bases between them. CDR1 and CDR2 (germline): MNHEY, SMNVEV (reference sequence). The chain's CDR3 is CASSPAGSGEKLFF. In DNA, the CDR3 is TGTGCCAGCAGTCCGGCCGGCAGCGGGGAAAAACTGTTTTTT.

The rearrangement links TRBV28 to TRBJ1-4; perhaps TRBD1 as D (6 bases). The CDR3 has 15 amino acids. V was cut by 6 bases and J by 3 bases, with 14 bases left in between. CDR1 and CDR2 (germline): MDHEN, SYDVKM. The CDR3 protein is CASSPGGPANEKLFF. The CDR3 region has the DNA TGTGCCAGCAGCCCCGGGGGGCCCGCTAATGAAAAACTGTTTTTT.

Note on this clone: Other DNA sequences of this sample code for an identical CDR3. The V gene is TRBV7-2, the J gene TRBJ1-1; D may be TRBD1 (6 bases). This CDR3 contains 13 residues. From germline, CDR1 is SGHTA and CDR2 FQGNSA. V dropped 3 bases and J dropped 4 bases, with 9 bases sitting between them. CDR3 bases: TGTGCCAGCAGCTTCAGGGGCAGCACTGAAGCTTTCTTT. Encoded protein: CASSFRGSTEAFF. The full variable domain, with the rest looked up from reference TRBV7-2 and TRBJ1-1, is GAGVSQSPSNKVTEKGKDVELRCDPISGHTALYWYRQSLGQGLEFLIYFQGNSAPDKSGLPSDRFSAERTGGSVSTLTIQRTQQEDSAVYLCASSFRGSTEAFFGQGTRLTVV.

The chain employs TRBV5-1 and TRBJ2-1, with a tentative D call TRBD2 (5 bases). The CDR3 extends over 13 amino acids. Germline CDR1 SGHRS, CDR2 YFSETQ. V lost 0 bases, J lost 12 bases, and 13 bases lay in between. DNA of the CDR3: TGCGCCAGCAGCTTGGGCCGGGAAGGAGGGCAGTTCTTC. This codes for CASSLGREGGQFF.

V usage is TRBV5-1 and J usage is TRBJ1-6, with 9 bases fitting TRBD1. This CDR3 region has 15 residues. Unmatched junction bases numbered 7, after V lost 3 bases and J lost 9 bases. The germline V gene encodes CDR1 SGHRS and CDR2 YFSETQ. Here the CDR3 DNA reads TGCGCCAGCAGCTCGGGACAGGGCGGGGGTTCACCCCTCCACTTT. Translation gives CASSSGQGGGSPLHF.

The rearrangement links TRBV5-4 to TRBJ2-3; 10 bases agree with TRBD2. The CDR3 runs to 16 residues. V was pared by 4 bases and J by 1 base, with 6 bases of the junction left unmatched. The germline CDR1 and CDR2 sequences are SGHNT and YYREEE (reference sequence). The CDR3 sequence is CASSHSAGGGTDTQYF. The CDR3, as DNA: TGTGCCAGCAGCCATTCAGCGGGGGGGGGCACAGATACGCAGTATTTT.

The V and J genes are TRBV11-3 and TRBJ2-7, with 9 bases aligning to TRBD1. There are 13 residues in the CDR3. J was trimmed by 7 bases and V by 5 bases; bases with no gene match: 6. The germline V gene has CDR1 SGHNT and CDR2 YENEEA. The CDR3 nucleotides are TGTGCCAGCAGCCTAGGACAGGGGAGAGAGCAGTACTTC. As protein: CASSLGQGREQYF.

The chain recombines TRBV21-1 with TRBJ1-3. TRBV21-1 is noted as a pseudogene. The CDR3 covers 13 residues. The CDR3 sequence: CAVQRASGNTIYF. The CDR3 nucleotides are TGTGCCGTACAAAGGGCCTCTGGAAACACCATATATTTT.

This clone showed up just once. The V gene is TRBV15, the J gene TRBJ1-5, with 7 bases matching TRBD1. The CDR3 spans 14 residues. Germline CDR1 LNHNV, CDR2 YYDKDF (reference sequence). Trimming removed 4 bases from V and 2 bases from J; junction bases left unmatched: 2. In DNA, the CDR3 is TGTGCCACCAGCACTGGACAGGGCAATCAGCCCCAGCATTTT. Its translation is CATSTGQGNQPQHF.

The rearrangement uses TRBV6-5 and TRBJ2-1, with 10 bases lining up with TRBD1. This CDR3 is built from 16 residues. The trim removed 4 bases at V and 1 base at J, leaving 4 bases unmatched. Germline loops: CDR1 MNHEY, CDR2 SVGAGI. The CDR3: CASSSRQGASYNEQFF. CDR3 coding DNA: TGTGCCAGCAGTTCTCGACAGGGGGCGTCCTACAATGAGCAGTTCTTC.

The chain links TRBV6-5 to TRBJ1-5; TRBD1 is a possible D gene (6 bases). The CDR3 loop spans 15 amino acids. The germline V and J ends were trimmed by 8 bases and 0 bases, with 14 bases remaining between them. The germline V gene encodes CDR1 MNHEY and CDR2 SVGAGI. The CDR3 nucleotides read TGTGCCAGCCGTAGGACAGCAAATAGCAATCAGCCCCAGCATTTT. It encodes CASRRTANSNQPQHF.

V gene TRBV7-2 combines with J gene TRBJ1-4, with unresolved D. The CDR3 has 16 residues. Germline V gene sequence: CDR1 SGHTA, CDR2 FQGNSA. Trimming removed 5 bases at V and 3 bases at J, with 16 bases between. CDR3 DNA sequence: TGTGCCAGCAGCCAAAGACCCATCGGGGCTAATGAAAAACTGTTTTTT. Translated: CASSQRPIGANEKLFF.

The rearrangement joins TRBV6-4 to TRBJ2-1, with a weak D call TRBD2 (6 bases). Germline CDR1 is MRHNA and CDR2 is SNTAGT. The CDR3 totals 16 residues. The V end lost 5 bases, the J end lost 0 bases, and 14 bases lay between the germline ends. CDR3 DNA: TGTGCCAGCAGTCCCCTCCGGGGGTCCTCCTACAATGAGCAGTTCTTC. It encodes CASSPLRGSSYNEQFF.

This clone showed up just once. This chain joins TRBV6-6 and TRBJ1-3, with D possibly matching TRBD1 (5 bases). In germline, CDR1 is MNHNY, CDR2 SVGAGI (reference sequence). CDR3 size: 12 residues. Deletions cut 6 bases from V and 7 bases from J, with 10 bases between. This CDR3 reads CASSWGGNTIYF. The CDR3 bases are TGTGCCAGCAGCTGGGGGGGGAACACCATATATTTT.

This rearrangement joins TRBV19 to TRBJ1-5, with D perhaps matching TRBD1 (5 bases). In germline, CDR1 is LNHDA, CDR2 SQIVND (reference sequence). This CDR3 contains 15 residues. The germline V and J ends were trimmed by 3 bases and 1 base, with 10 bases remaining between them. CDR3 sequence (DNA): TGTGCCAGTAGTATGGGACGGGGGAGCAATCAGCCCCAGCATTTT. Encoded protein: CASSMGRGSNQPQHF.

The gene calls are TRBV6-1 and TRBJ1-1, with D maybe TRBD1 (6 bases). V shed 8 bases and J shed 1 base, with 14 bases lying between them. The CDR3 extends over 14 amino acids. CDR1 is MNHNS and CDR2 is SASEGT in the germline V gene. The chain's CDR3 is CASSDQQGNTEAFF. The CDR3 DNA follows: TGTGCCAGCTCTGATCAACAGGGGAACACTGAAGCTTTCTTT.

The chain joins TRBV19 to TRBJ1-3, with a possible D match to TRBD1 (5 bases). V dropped 4 bases and J dropped 1 base, with 11 bases sitting between them. The CDR3 spans 15 residues. Per germline, CDR1 LNHDA and CDR2 SQIVND (reference sequence). CDR3 nucleotides: TGTGCCAGTAGTACCAAGGACATATCTGGAAACACCATATATTTT. Encoded protein: CASSTKDISGNTIYF.

This chain joins TRBV6-5 and TRBJ1-2; 9 bases match TRBD1. The trim removed 4 bases at V and 3 bases at J, leaving 6 bases unmatched. The CDR3 runs to 15 residues. Germline CDR1 reads MNHEY; CDR2 reads SVGAGI. This CDR3 is CASSSRRTGDYGYTF. Written as DNA, the CDR3 is TGTGCCAGCAGTTCTAGAAGGACAGGGGACTATGGCTACACCTTC.